The T cell receptor (beta chain) described here comes from a study of blood T cells in healthy people across ages (dated by TCRdb to the mid-2010s). Background for the entire study: Template switching captured roughly one uniquely barcoded TCR beta cDNA molecule per two T cells in model experiments. To track age-related changes in TCR beta repertoire diversity, the study relied on deep sequencing normalized with unique cDNA molecular identifiers. The donors were split into four age groups: young (average about 16 years), middle-aged (over 35), aged (roughly 65) and long-lived (over 80). To avoid experimental bias, donors of different ages were distributed randomly across sequencing lanes. Two additional independent replicas of 1 million unique cDNA reads from the same blood draw were analyzed for two donors (one aged 18 to 30 and one aged 80 or older).

Library preparation was by 5' RACE. Instrument used: Illumina HiSeq 2500. A second PCR of about 6 to 11 cycles was performed with a sample-barcoded 5' primer and a J-beta primer mix. A unique molecular identifier was introduced onto each TCR beta cDNA molecule by a template-switch 5' adaptor carrying 12 random nucleotides. At least 2.5 million CDR3-containing paired-end reads were obtained from each sample. First-strand cDNA was synthesized from all RNA with the Mint cDNA synthesis kit, primed by a TRBC-specific oligonucleotide. Following uracil-DNA glycosylase treatment, all cDNA underwent a first 18-cycle PCR with the universal primers M1SS and BC2_uni_R. For the original study's pipeline: For normalization, 1 million high-quality reads, each with a distinct molecular identifier, were randomly selected from each sample. Instead of being binned into consensus sequences, reads that shared molecular identifiers were thrown out. CDR3 identification, clonotype clustering and error correction used MiTCR with a Q25 quality threshold and the strictest error-elimination algorithm. Lower-bound total TCR beta diversity was estimated with a nonparametric unseen species model using Euler transformation. TCRdb reran the public reads through fastp at Q25 and MiXCR, keeping productive beta chains. Rows are unified per CDR3 protein, each entry keeping the most common DNA and genes. The V and J calls reflect TCRdb's pipeline rather than the authors' work. Within this sample are around 850,000 distinct CDR3 sequences, with 30% to 45% of them counted one time only. The biggest ten clones account for 10% to 15% of the sample.

The CDR3 numbers 12 residues from cysteine through phenylalanine. Kept here is only the CDR3 DNA, which spans 36 bases and is read in frame from base 1. Cut back by 2 bases and 9 bases, the V and J ends lie 8 bases apart. For CDR1 and CDR2, the germline V gene (reference sequence) lists SEHNR and FQNEAQ. This clonotype came up a few times. What this receptor recognizes is not known. No clone much larger than this one lies a single base away; base qualities are absent. The 39 donors, aged roughly 6 to 90 years, were systemically healthy Caucasian individuals from Russia. About 10 milliliters of peripheral blood were collected from each donor into EDTA-treated Vacutainer tubes. Ficoll-Paque density-gradient centrifugation was used to isolate PBMCs, with at least 6 million obtained per sample. Total RNA was extracted from PBMCs with Trizol reagent, with at least 5.5 micrograms obtained per sample. For every donor, flow cytometry on a PBMC aliquot measured the percentage of naive CD45RAhigh/CD27high T cells.

Study-wide conclusions, independent of this receptor: Donor CMV infection status was unknown, potentially confounding age-related changes in expanded clonotypes. Compared with the aged group, more naive CD4+ T cells, fewer expanded clones and increased TCR diversity were shown by the long-lived group, suggesting age selection. Estimates of total diversity from one million sequenced T cells were regarded as lower bounds and underestimates. There was a strong correlation between observed TCR beta diversity and the percentage of naive T cells measured by flow cytometry. Bulk unsorted PBMC profiling prevented conclusive comparison of naive and antigen-experienced compartments. As age increased, observed TCR beta diversity per million T cells dropped in a roughly linear way, and a significant reduction was already evident by age about 36.

Sequencing used blood. This chain joins TRBV7-9 to TRBJ2-1; TRBD1 is perhaps the D gene, given 6 matching bases. The origin of this receptor is a man in his late teens or twenties in good health. The CDR3 has the sequence CASSLMGAEQFF. The DNA sequence is given as TGTGCCAGCAGCTTAATGGGGGCTGAGCAGTTCTTC.